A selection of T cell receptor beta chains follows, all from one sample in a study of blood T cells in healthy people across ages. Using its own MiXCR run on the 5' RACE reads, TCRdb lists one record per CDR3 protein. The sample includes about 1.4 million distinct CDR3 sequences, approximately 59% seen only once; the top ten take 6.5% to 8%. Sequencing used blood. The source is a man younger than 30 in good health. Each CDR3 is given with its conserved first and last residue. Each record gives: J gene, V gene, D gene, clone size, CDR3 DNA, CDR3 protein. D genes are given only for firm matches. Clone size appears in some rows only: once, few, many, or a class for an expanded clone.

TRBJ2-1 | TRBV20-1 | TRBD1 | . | TGCAGTGCTTACCTACTGGGACAGGGAGTCGTTGAGCAGTTCTTC | CSAYLLGQGVVEQFF
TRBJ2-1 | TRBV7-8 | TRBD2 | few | TGTGCCAGCAGTAGGCGACTAGCGGAGTACAATGAGCAGTTCTTC | CASSRRLAEYNEQFF
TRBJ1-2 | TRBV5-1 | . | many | TGCGCCAGCAGCTTACGGGGTGACTACACCTTC | CASSLRGDYTF
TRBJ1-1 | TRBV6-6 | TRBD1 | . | TGTGCCAGCACCCATCCAGACAGGGTTTTGAACACTGAAGCTTTCTTT | CASTHPDRVLNTEAFF
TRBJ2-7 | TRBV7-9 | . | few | TGTGCCAGCAGCTTAGAGATAGGACGAGGGGGAACTTACGAGCAGTACTTC | CASSLEIGRGGTYEQYF
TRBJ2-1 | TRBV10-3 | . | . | TGTGCCATCACTGCGGGTAATGAGCAGTTCTTC | CAITAGNEQFF
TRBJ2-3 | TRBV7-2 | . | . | TGTGCCAGCCACAGAGGGATAAGAACAGATACGCAGTATTTT | CASHRGIRTDTQYF
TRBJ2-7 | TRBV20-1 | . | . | TGCAGTGCTAGCCACCAGGGGCGAATTGATGTCTACGAGCAGTACTTC | CSASHQGRIDVYEQYF
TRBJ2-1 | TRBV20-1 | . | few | TGCAGTGCTAGTCCCCATGAGCAGTTCTTC | CSASPHEQFF
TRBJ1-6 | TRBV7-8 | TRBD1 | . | TGTGCCAGCAGCTCAGGGGGAGGGAGTTCACCCCTCCACTTT | CASSSGGGSSPLHF
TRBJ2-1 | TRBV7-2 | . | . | TGTGCCAGCAGCTTATTCTTGTACAATGAGCAGTTCTTC | CASSLFLYNEQFF
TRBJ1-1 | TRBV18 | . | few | TGTGCCAGCTCACCCTCAGCGAACACTGAAGCTTTCTTT | CASSPSANTEAFF
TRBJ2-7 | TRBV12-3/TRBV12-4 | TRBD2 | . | TGTGCCAGCAGTCACTCGGGACTAGCGGGGGGACCATCCTACGAGCAGTACTTC | CASSHSGLAGGPSYEQYF
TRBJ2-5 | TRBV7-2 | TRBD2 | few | TGTGCCAGCAGCTTAGTGGCGGGAGGGTTAGGCGAGACCCAGTACTTC | CASSLVAGGLGETQYF